One and the same sample provided the 30 T cell receptor beta chains below, sequenced in a study of blood T cell repertoires in COVID-19. Method: immunoSEQ multiplex PCR; TCRdb's copy keeps in-frame clones and lacks some. The sample includes around 180,000 clones, 80% to 90% seen only once; the top ten take about a fifth. Sequenced input: peripheral blood. Receptors were obtained from a man between 65 and 85 years old with active or convalescent COVID-19.

V gene TRBV27 combines with J gene TRBJ1-2, with TRBD1 identical over 9 bases. V shed 6 bases and J 8 bases; nucleotides not matched to a gene: 10. In germline, CDR1 is MNHEY, CDR2 SMNVEV (reference sequence). The CDR3 runs to 14 residues. The CDR3 sequence is CASSNFPGQGGYTF. CDR3 DNA: TGTGCCAGCAGCAATTTTCCCGGACAGGGGGGCTACACCTTC.

The chain uses TRBV19 and TRBJ1-1; D is unclear. The V end was cut by 7 bases, the J end by 2 bases, with 8 bases between. Per germline, CDR1 LNHDA and CDR2 SQIVND (reference sequence). The CDR3 covers 12 residues. The DNA of the CDR3 is TGTGCCAGTACGTATTTTAACACTGAAGCTTTCTTT. Its protein is CASTYFNTEAFF.

This chain uses TRBV6-5 with TRBJ2-7, with D perhaps matching TRBD1 (6 bases). Between the trimmed V and J ends, which lost 6 bases and 2 bases, there was a span of 17 bases. CDR1 and CDR2 (germline): MNHEY, SVGAGI. The CDR3 length is 15 residues. CDR3 protein: CASRTGYTLAYEQYF. The CDR3 DNA sequence: TGTGCCAGCAGGACAGGCTACACACTAGCCTACGAGCAGTACTTC.

The J gene is TRBJ1-5, the V gene TRBV6-5; 10 nucleotides line up with TRBD1. Germline assignment: CDR1 MNHEY and CDR2 SVGAGI. With V trimmed by 6 bases and J by 4 bases, 6 bases remained unmatched. This CDR3 has 15 amino acids. The CDR3 region has the DNA TGTGCCAGCAGGAAAGGGGACAGGGGTAATCAGCCCCAGCATTTT. The encoded protein is CASRKGDRGNQPQHF.

The V gene is TRBV27, the J gene TRBJ1-2, with TRBD1 matching 7 bases. This CDR3 contains 16 residues. Germline V gene data show CDR1 as MNHEY and CDR2 as SMNVEV (reference sequence). The ends lost 5 bases at V and 7 bases at J; junction bases unmatched: 16. In nucleotides, the CDR3 is TGTGCCAGCAGTCCAATGACAGGGAACCCAAGTAGTGGCTACACCTTC. Translated: CASSPMTGNPSSGYTF.

The rearrangement joins TRBV19 to TRBJ1-5, with 11 bases fitting TRBD1. Germline V gene sequence: CDR1 LNHDA, CDR2 SQIVND (reference sequence). The CDR3 is 16 residues long. The V segment lost 6 bases and the J segment 0 bases; nucleotides outside the gene matches: 4. The CDR3 here is CASRGQGGFSNQPQHF. The CDR3 DNA reads as TGTGCCAGTAGGGGACAGGGGGGTTTTAGCAATCAGCCCCAGCATTTT.

The genes are TRBV5-1 and TRBJ2-1; D call uncertain. From germline, CDR1 is SGHRS and CDR2 YFSETQ. V lost 5 bases to trimming and J lost 5 bases, with 11 bases between them. The length of the CDR3 is 13 residues. CDR3 in amino acids: CASSYGPDNEQFF. The CDR3 DNA reads as TGCGCCAGCAGTTATGGGCCCGACAATGAGCAGTTCTTC.

The rearrangement joins TRBV19 to TRBJ1-5; 9 positions agree with TRBD1. Unmatched junction bases numbered 10, after V lost 3 bases and J lost 4 bases. From germline, CDR1 is LNHDA and CDR2 SQIVND (reference sequence). This CDR3 has 17 residues. The chain's CDR3 is CASSIKGTGFLNQPQHF. The CDR3 DNA reads TGTGCCAGTAGTATTAAAGGGACAGGGTTTCTAAATCAGCCCCAGCATTTT.

This sequence joins TRBV27 and TRBJ2-7, with no clear D. The germline V gene encodes CDR1 MNHEY and CDR2 SMNVEV (reference sequence). The CDR3 extends over 15 amino acids. Trimming stripped 2 bases from V and 3 bases from J, with 14 bases between. In DNA, the CDR3 is TGTGCCAGCAGTTTAGGTCCCCCGAGGATCTACGAGCAGTACTTC. Amino acid sequence: CASSLGPPRIYEQYF.

The chain employs TRBV27 and TRBJ1-1; 7 nucleotides match TRBD1. CDR3 length equals 14 residues. Germline CDR1 and CDR2: MNHEY and SMNVEV (reference sequence). V was pared by 6 bases and J by 2 bases, with 6 bases of the junction left unmatched. CDR3 residues: CASRLRTGNTEAFF. CDR3 in DNA: TGTGCCAGCAGACTTCGGACAGGCAACACTGAAGCTTTCTTT.

J is TRBJ2-7 and V is TRBV7-2; D is ambiguous. Trimming pared 0 bases from V and 4 bases from J, leaving 7 bases between. Germline V lookup: CDR1 SGHTA, CDR2 FQGNSA. This CDR3 has 13 residues. CDR3 nucleotides: TGTGCCAGCAGCTTAGCGGCCGGGTACGAGCAGTACTTC. It yields the protein CASSLAAGYEQYF.

The V and J genes are TRBV5-5 and TRBJ1-5; 9 nucleotides align to TRBD1. The CDR3 is 14 residues long. V dropped 4 bases and J dropped 4; count of bases not matched to a gene: 3. The V gene's germline CDR1 is SGHKS and CDR2 YYEKEE (reference sequence). The CDR3 region is CASSTDRGNQPQHF. In DNA form, the CDR3 reads TGTGCCAGCAGCACCGACAGGGGGAATCAGCCCCAGCATTTT.

The chain couples TRBV7-8 to TRBJ2-3; 10 bases are a match to TRBD2. Per the germline V gene, CDR1 is SGHVS and CDR2 is FQNEAQ. The CDR3 runs 17 residues. J lost 4 bases, V lost 1 base, and 8 bases had no gene match. CDR3 residues: CASSLVYGLAGADTQYF. Here the CDR3 DNA reads TGTGCCAGCAGCTTAGTTTACGGGCTAGCGGGGGCAGATACGCAGTATTTT.

V usage is TRBV7-2 and J usage is TRBJ2-2; 8 bases are shared with TRBD1. V was clipped by 3 bases and J by 6 bases; unmatched bases: 0. Germline V CDR1 and CDR2: SGHTA, FQGNSA. The CDR3 runs 13 residues. The CDR3 nucleotides are TGTGCCAGCAGCTTCAGGGGGCCCGGGGAGCTGTTTTTT. Translation: CASSFRGPGELFF. Full variable domain (remainder filled in from reference TRBV7-2 and TRBJ2-2): GAGVSQSPSNKVTEKGKDVELRCDPISGHTALYWYRQSLGQGLEFLIYFQGNSAPDKSGLPSDRFSAERTGGSVSTLTIQRTQQEDSAVYLCASSFRGPGELFFGEGSRLTVL.

This clone appeared a single time. A far larger clone is one nucleotide away, so this likely arose from a read error. This sample includes further DNA sequences coding for the same CDR3. The V and J genes are TRBV7-3 and TRBJ1-1, with 10 bases lining up with TRBD1. Germline V gene lookup returns CDR1 SGHTA and CDR2 FQGTGA. The CDR3 totals 13 residues. V trimming: 8 bases; J trimming: 1 base; junction bases outside the gene matches: 1. The CDR3 coding sequence is TGTGCCAGCGGGACAGGGGCGAACACTGAAGCTTTCTTT. Its translation: CASGTGANTEAFF.

The V gene is TRBV6-2 or TRBV6-3, the J gene TRBJ2-3; possibly TRBD2 for D (6 bases). Germline V gene sequence: CDR1 MNHEY, CDR2 SVGEGT. The ends were cut back, 4 bases at V and 8 bases at J, with 16 bases in the middle. The CDR3 is made up of 14 amino acids. The CDR3 here is CASSWRDPPGTQYF. CDR3 coding DNA: TGTGCCAGCAGTTGGAGGGACCCCCCGGGTACGCAGTATTTT.

The chain links TRBV7-6 to TRBJ2-5, with 15 bases matching TRBD2. V lost 5 bases, J lost 2 bases, and 3 bases stayed unmatched. Germline loops: CDR1 SGHVS, CDR2 FNYEAQ. This CDR3 contains 16 residues. The CDR3 protein is CASSGLAGGWQETQYF. The CDR3 DNA is TGTGCCAGCAGCGGACTAGCGGGAGGGTGGCAAGAGACCCAGTACTTC.

The V call is TRBV7-3, the J call TRBJ2-3; 7 bases are shared with TRBD2. Germline CDR1 reads SGHTA; CDR2 reads FQGTGA. Trimming cost V 0 bases and J 8 bases; bases outside gene matches: 8. The CDR3 length is 15 residues. The CDR3 DNA is TGTGCCAGCAGCTTAACCGCAGCGGGGTTCGGTACGCAGTATTTT. It yields the protein CASSLTAAGFGTQYF.

V is TRBV27 and J is TRBJ2-1, with a tentative D call TRBD1 (6 bases). The germline V and J ends were trimmed by 6 bases and 1 base, with 13 bases remaining between them. From germline, CDR1 is MNHEY and CDR2 SMNVEV (reference sequence). The CDR3 spans 15 residues. CDR3 protein: CASSRQARSYNEQFF. The CDR3 DNA sequence: TGTGCCAGCAGCCGACAGGCTCGGTCCTACAATGAGCAGTTCTTC.

This rearrangement joins TRBV5-4 to TRBJ1-2; 11 bases match TRBD1. V dropped 5 bases and J dropped 4; count of bases not matched to a gene: 7. The CDR3 is made up of 15 amino acids. The germline V gene encodes CDR1 SGHNT and CDR2 YYREEE (reference sequence). This chain's CDR3 is CASSIGDRGIYGYTF. The DNA for the CDR3 is TGTGCCAGCAGTATCGGGGACAGGGGGATCTATGGCTACACCTTC.

This chain links TRBV19 with TRBJ1-5, with D tentatively TRBD1 (5 bases). Between the trimmed V and J ends, which lost 5 bases and 0 bases, there was a span of 11 bases. The CDR3 consists of 15 residues. Germline V gene sequence: CDR1 LNHDA, CDR2 SQIVND (reference sequence). As DNA, the CDR3 is TGTGCCAGTAGTGACTGGACACCTAGCAATCAGCCCCAGCATTTT. This sequence encodes CASSDWTPSNQPQHF. Looking up the rest from reference TRBV19 and TRBJ1-5 gives the full variable domain: DGGITQSPKYLFRKEGQNVTLSCEQNLNHDAMYWYRQDPGQGLRLIYYSQIVNDFQKGDIAEGYSVSREKKESFPLTVTSAQKNPTAFYLCASSDWTPSNQPQHFGDGTRLSIL.

Of note for this clone: Other DNA sequences in this sample translate to the same CDR3. The chain joins TRBV7-2 to TRBJ1-5, with 8 bases aligning to TRBD1. The germline CDR1 and CDR2 sequences are SGHTA and FQGNSA. The V gene end was trimmed by 3 bases and the J gene end by 6 bases; junction bases not matched to a gene: 7. This CDR3 spans 15 amino acids. This CDR3 is CASSLSGQGIQPQHF. CDR3 DNA sequence: TGTGCCAGCAGCTTGTCCGGACAGGGTATTCAGCCCCAGCATTTT.

This chain joins TRBV18 and TRBJ1-1; 10 nucleotides align to TRBD1. Germline V lookup: CDR1 KGHSH, CDR2 LQKENI. The CDR3 has 18 residues. V was clipped by 3 bases and J by 0 bases; unmatched bases: 10. CDR3 sequence (DNA): TGTGCCAGCTCACCTTTCGCCGGGACAGGGGTGATGAACACTGAAGCTTTCTTT. Encoded protein: CASSPFAGTGVMNTEAFF.

The chain is built from TRBV28 and TRBJ2-1; 8 positions match TRBD2. The CDR3 covers 16 residues. Germline loops: CDR1 MDHEN, CDR2 SYDVKM. Losses at the gene ends were 6 bases for V and 1 base for J; bases not matched to a gene: 8. CDR3 in DNA: TGTGCCAGCAGGGAAGATGTAGCGGGGTCCTACAATGAGCAGTTCTTC. It is translated as CASREDVAGSYNEQFF. Variable domain in full (rest from reference TRBV28 and TRBJ2-1): DVKVTQSSRYLVKRTGEKVFLECVQDMDHENMFWYRQDPGLGLRLIYFSYDVKMKEKGDIPEGYSVSREKKERFSLILESASTNQTSMYLCASREDVAGSYNEQFFGPGTRLTVL.

V gene TRBV27 combines with J gene TRBJ2-1; D unclear. CDR3 length equals 15 residues. Germline V gene sequence: CDR1 MNHEY, CDR2 SMNVEV (reference sequence). The V end lost 3 bases, the J end lost 6 bases, and 15 bases lay between the germline ends. The CDR3 nucleotides read TGTGCCAGCAGTTTCAGCTACCAAACGGGCAATGAGCAGTTCTTC. Its translation: CASSFSYQTGNEQFF.

As DNA, the CDR3 is TGTGCCAGTAGTATAGGACAGGCTATAATGAACACTGAAGCTTTCTTT. Residues: CASSIGQAIMNTEAFF. The chain uses TRBV19 and TRBJ1-1, with a tentative D call TRBD1 (6 bases). V was trimmed by 1 base and J by 0 bases, leaving 12 bases between them. Germline values: CDR1 LNHDA, CDR2 SQIVND (reference sequence). This CDR3 has 16 amino acids.

The rearrangement joins TRBV11-2 to TRBJ2-1; 15 bases fit TRBD2. Germline V CDR1 and CDR2: SGHAT, FQNNGV. The CDR3 spans 17 residues. After removal of 5 bases from V and 2 bases from J, the junction contained 4 bases not matched to a gene. CDR3 region: CASSAGLAGGTYNEQFF. Written as DNA, the CDR3 is TGTGCCAGCAGCGCGGGACTAGCGGGAGGAACCTACAATGAGCAGTTCTTC. Together with reference TRBV11-2 and TRBJ2-1, the CDR3 gives the full variable domain: EAGVAQSPRYKIIEKRQSVAFWCNPISGHATLYWYQQILGQGPKLLIQFQNNGVVDDSQLPKDRFSAERLKGVDSTLKIQPAKLEDSAVYLCASSAGLAGGTYNEQFFGPGTRLTVL.

The CDR3 coding sequence is TGTGCCAGTAGTATTTACGGTAACTATGGCTACACCTTC. Its protein is CASSIYGNYGYTF. The chain has TRBV19 and TRBJ1-2; D remains unclear. V lost 3 bases and J lost 1, with 6 bases in between. The CDR3 is 13 amino acids. Germline lookup yields CDR1 LNHDA and CDR2 SQIVND (reference sequence).

The CDR3 reads CASSDPGQANEKLFF. The CDR3 bases are TGTGCCAGCAGCGATCCGGGACAGGCTAATGAAAAACTGTTTTTT. This chain uses TRBV9 with TRBJ1-4, with 8 bases matching TRBD1. J gave up 3 bases and V 3 bases, and 4 bases lay outside the gene matches. This CDR3 is built from 15 residues. Germline loops: CDR1 SGDLS, CDR2 YYNGEE.

J is TRBJ2-7 and V is TRBV5-1; TRBD1 agrees at 9 bases. CDR3 size: 16 residues. Germline CDR1 reads SGHRS; CDR2 reads YFSETQ. The junction had 14 bases not matched to a gene; V was cut back by 5 bases and J by 5 bases. DNA for the CDR3: TGCGCCAGCAGGGACAGGGGATCACAAATCCCCAACGAGCAGTACTTC. Its translation is CASRDRGSQIPNEQYF. Full variable domain (outside the CDR3, taken from reference TRBV5-1 and TRBJ2-7): KAGVTQTPRYLIKTRGQQVTLSCSPISGHRSVSWYQQTPGQGLQFLFEYFSETQRNKGNFPGRFSGRQFSNSRSEMNVSTLELGDSALYLCASRDRGSQIPNEQYFGPGTRLTVT.